This is a list of T cell receptor beta chains from one sample in a study of identical twins. Each CDR3 protein is one row after TCRdb ran MiXCR on the 5' RACE reads. The sample contains 500,000 or so distinct CDR3 sequences, around 14% of which appear only once. The same specimen was also included in a second study, on yellow fever vaccine responses in identical twins.

Sequenced: CD4+ T cells sorted from blood. All receptors derive from a woman aged 18-29 years in good health. Each CDR3 is given with its conserved first and last residue. The D gene is left open where the match is weak. Rows may omit the clone size; those that give it use once, few, many or a size class.

-	TRBV3-1	TRBJ1-5	-	CASSRGAGVGQPQHF	TGTGCCAGCAGCCGCGGTGCAGGGGTGGGTCAGCCCCAGCATTTT
-	TRBV12-3/TRBV12-4	TRBJ2-2	TRBD2	CASSTGTSSEELFF	TGTGCCAGCAGTACCGGGACTAGCAGCGAGGAGCTGTTTTTT
-	TRBV5-1	TRBJ2-4	-	CASSLVDRTLAKNIQYF	TGCGCCAGCAGCCTAGTAGACAGGACCCTAGCCAAAAACATTCAGTACTTC
few	TRBV15	TRBJ2-1	-	CATSRDHRRVEQFF	TGTGCCACCAGCAGAGATCATCGGAGAGTTGAGCAGTTCTTC
few	TRBV20-1	TRBJ1-6	-	CSASSGGGNSPLHF	TGCAGTGCTAGTAGCGGGGGGGGGAATTCACCCCTCCACTTT
-	TRBV6-5	TRBJ1-1	-	CASSYDQGSSTEAFF	TGTGCCAGCAGTTACGACCAGGGGAGCAGCACTGAAGCTTTCTTT
-	TRBV15	TRBJ2-7	-	CATSRTSGTFYEQYF	TGTGCCACCAGCAGAACCTCCGGGACTTTCTACGAGCAGTACTTC
many	TRBV6-6	TRBJ2-7	-	CASSQISYEQYF	TGTGCCAGCAGTCAGATATCCTACGAGCAGTACTTC
-	TRBV3-1	TRBJ2-3	TRBD2	CASSQGLGGLTDTQYF	TGTGCCAGCAGCCAGGGACTAGGAGGACTCACAGATACGCAGTATTTT
-	TRBV7-3	TRBJ1-1	-	CASSLTSLAASKAEAFF	TGTGCCAGCAGCTTAACGTCCCTGGCGGCCTCTAAAGCTGAAGCTTTCTTT
-	TRBV6-2/TRBV6-3	TRBJ2-1	TRBD1	CASSWGQGLIF	TGTGCCAGCAGTTGGGGACAGGGTCTCATCTTC
-	TRBV25-1	TRBJ2-5	-	CASSESGRRYQETQYF	TGTGCCAGCAGTGAGTCGGGCAGGAGGTACCAAGAGACCCAGTACTTC
-	TRBV4-3	TRBJ2-7	-	CASSQLWWGLEPYEQYF	TGCGCCAGCAGCCAGCTCTGGTGGGGACTCGAACCCTACGAGCAGTACTTC
-	TRBV11-2	TRBJ2-4	TRBD1	CASSFLQGVKAKNIQYF	TGTGCCAGCAGCTTCTTACAGGGGGTGAAAGCCAAAAACATTCAGTACTTC
-	TRBV6-1	TRBJ2-5	-	CARGRGTEETQYF	TGTGCCAGAGGACGGGGGACTGAAGAGACCCAGTACTTC
many	TRBV9	TRBJ1-5	-	CASSVGPNQPQHF	TGTGCCAGCAGCGTAGGACCCAATCAGCCCCAGCATTTT
few	TRBV30	TRBJ2-5	-	CAWTRSKETQYF	TGTGCCTGGACCCGCTCTAAAGAGACCCAGTACTTC